Each of the 21 T cell receptor beta chains below was sequenced from the same sample in a study of cytomegalovirus exposure and HLA in healthy donors. Repertoires were generated with immunoSEQ multiplex PCR, while TCRdb's copy carries only in-frame clones and drops some. The sample holds 200,000 to 300,000 clones; roughly 87% are singletons and the top ten take 12%. Sequencing was performed on PBMCs. The receptors here all came from a man in his late teens or twenties in good health and CMV-seropositive.

This rearrangement joins TRBV29-1 to TRBJ2-4, with 7 bases lining up with TRBD1. This CDR3 region has 11 residues. Germline values: CDR1 SQVTM, CDR2 ANQGSEA. Trimming at V came to 3 bases and at J to 8 bases, leaving 1 base not matched to a gene. The CDR3 DNA reads TGCAGCGTTGAGGACAGGTACATTCAGTACTTC. Protein sequence: CSVEDRYIQYF.

The chain recombines TRBV10-2 with TRBJ2-7; 8 bases fit TRBD2. CDR1 is WSHSY, CDR2 SAAADI, per germline. CDR3 size: 15 residues. Unmatched junction bases numbered 7, after V lost 5 bases and J lost 1 base. CDR3: CASSPSGSRSYEQYF. In DNA form, the CDR3 reads TGCGCCAGCAGTCCAAGCGGGAGTCGATCCTACGAGCAGTACTTC.

This clone showed up just once. CDR3 coding DNA: TGTGCCAGCAGTGCTCGCCAGGGACTAGCGGACCTATACACCGGGGAGCTGTTTTTT. This translates into CASSARQGLADLYTGELFF. The chain uses TRBV27 and TRBJ2-2; 11 bases align to TRBD2. The CDR3 is 19 amino acids. CDR1 and CDR2 from the germline V gene are MNHEY and SMNVEV (reference sequence). With 5 bases clipped from V and 3 bases from J, the junction kept 14 bases outside the gene matches.

CDR3 residues: CASGITGDGNTIYF. The DNA of the CDR3 is TGTGCCAGCGGGATAACAGGGGACGGAAACACCATATATTTT. J is TRBJ1-3 and V is TRBV6-6; TRBD1 agrees at 7 bases. V shed 8 bases, J shed 4 bases, and the junction held 8 bases outside the gene matches. The germline gives CDR1 MNHNY, CDR2 SVGAGI (reference sequence). CDR3 length equals 14 residues.

The chain combines TRBV5-6 with TRBJ2-1; 10 bases fit TRBD2. Trimming removed 1 base from V and 6 bases from J; junction bases left unmatched: 10. The CDR3 runs 17 residues. CDR1 is SGHDT, CDR2 YYEEEE, per germline. Here the CDR3 DNA reads TGTGCCAGCAGCTTGTGGGCTAGCGGGAGTTTCTCCAATGAGCAGTTCTTC. It translates to CASSLWASGSFSNEQFF.

The CDR3 DNA reads TGTGCCAGCAGCACAGGCCGTAGCTACGAGCAGTACTTC. Amino acids: CASSTGRSYEQYF. This chain connects TRBV28 to TRBJ2-7; tentative D call: TRBD1 (5 bases). V was pared by 6 bases and J by 3 bases, with 12 bases between. The CDR3 covers 13 residues. The V gene's germline CDR1 is MDHEN and CDR2 SYDVKM.

The chain uses TRBV28 and TRBJ1-2, with 7 bases aligning to TRBD1. This CDR3 is 14 amino acids long. V shed 3 bases and J 6 bases; nucleotides not matched to a gene: 7. CDR1 and CDR2 from the germline V gene are MDHEN and SYDVKM. CDR3 in amino acids: CASSFGGTVNGYTF. The CDR3 DNA follows: TGTGCCAGCAGTTTTGGCGGGACAGTAAATGGCTACACCTTC.

The chain employs TRBV18 and TRBJ2-1, with D possibly being TRBD1 or TRBD2 (5 bases each). Trimming removed 2 bases from V and 6 bases from J, with 14 bases in between. CDR1 is KGHSH and CDR2 is LQKENI in the germline V gene. The CDR3 consists of 15 residues. CDR3 in amino acids: CASSPGSHGTNEQFF. DNA of the CDR3: TGTGCCAGCTCACCAGGGTCGCACGGGACCAATGAGCAGTTCTTC.

The CDR3, as DNA: TGTGCCAGCAGCCAGGGTCCCACTGAAGCTTTCTTT. It yields the protein CASSQGPTEAFF. The V call is TRBV27, the J call TRBJ1-1, with a weak D call TRBD1 (5 bases). Trimming took 6 bases from V and 4 from J, leaving 9 bases between them. This CDR3 region has 12 residues. The germline V gene encodes CDR1 MNHEY and CDR2 SMNVEV (reference sequence).

The gene calls are TRBV6-5 and TRBJ2-2, with D maybe TRBD1 (6 bases). This CDR3 contains 15 residues. CDR1 MNHEY and CDR2 SVGAGI come from the germline V gene. Between the trimmed V and J ends, which lost 5 bases and 3 bases, there was a span of 13 bases. CDR3 sequence: CASSPRTADTGELFF. The CDR3 DNA is TGTGCCAGCAGTCCCCGGACAGCCGACACCGGGGAGCTGTTTTTT.

This chain connects TRBV4-1 to TRBJ1-2; tentatively, D is TRBD1 (5 bases). The CDR3 covers 14 residues. Germline V gene data show CDR1 as MGHRA and CDR2 as YSYEKL. The V and J ends lost 0 bases and 2 bases respectively, with 7 bases between them. The CDR3 spells CASSQDGGNYGYTF. CDR3 DNA sequence: TGCGCCAGCAGCCAAGACGGGGGGAACTATGGCTACACCTTC.

The chain links TRBV18 to TRBJ2-5, with D possibly being TRBD1 (6 bases). The germline V and J ends were trimmed by 1 base and 5 bases, with 8 bases remaining between them. Looked up from germline, CDR1 is KGHSH and CDR2 is LQKENI. CDR3 length: 13 amino acids. For the CDR3, the DNA is TGTGCCAGCTCACCACGGCAGGGGGAGACCCAGTACTTC. Its protein is CASSPRQGETQYF.

Written as DNA, the CDR3 is TGCAGCGTTTCCTATGGGACAGGGAAGTACACTGAAGCTTTCTTT. Its translation is CSVSYGTGKYTEAFF. The genes are TRBV29-1 and TRBJ1-1; TRBD1 matches 9 bases. Trimming removed 5 bases from V and 3 bases from J; junction bases left unmatched: 10. The CDR3 is 15 amino acids. Germline lookup yields CDR1 SQVTM and CDR2 ANQGSEA.

The rearrangement links TRBV15 to TRBJ2-5, with 10 bases fitting TRBD1. The J segment lost 4 bases and the V segment lost 2 bases, leaving 7 bases of the junction unmatched. Germline loops: CDR1 LNHNV, CDR2 YYDKDF (reference sequence). The CDR3 has 16 amino acids. CDR3 DNA: TGTGCCACCAGCAGAACCGGGACAGGGGATTTAGAGACCCAGTACTTC. Translating it yields CATSRTGTGDLETQYF.

This clone has a single count. The gene calls are TRBV2 and TRBJ2-4; TRBD2 is a possible D gene (7 bases). The CDR3 is 17 amino acids. V was cut by 6 bases and J by 2 bases, with 20 bases left in between. Germline V gene sequence: CDR1 SNHLY, CDR2 FYNNEI. CDR3 sequence reads: CASSRGRGELTKNIQYF. The CDR3 coding sequence is TGTGCCAGCAGCCGAGGGAGGGGGGAGCTGACCAAAAACATTCAGTACTTC.

The rearrangement uses TRBV25-1 and TRBJ2-3; either TRBD1 or TRBD2 may supply D (5 bases each). Looked up from germline, CDR1 is MGHDK and CDR2 is SYGVNS. The CDR3 extends over 15 amino acids. V was shortened by 1 base and J by 0 bases, with 8 bases between the two germline ends. CDR3 region: CASSEWDGSTDTQYF. CDR3 nucleotide sequence: TGTGCCAGCAGTGAATGGGACGGGAGCACAGATACGCAGTATTTT.

CDR3: CASSLAAGVAFF. The CDR3 nucleotides read TGTGCCAGCAGCTTGGCGGCAGGAGTAGCTTTCTTT. The gene calls are TRBV5-6 and TRBJ1-1; D ambiguous. The CDR3 sequence is 12 residues long. The germline gives CDR1 SGHDT, CDR2 YYEEEE. Trimming removed 0 bases at V and 10 bases at J, with 10 bases between.

The chain has TRBV7-9 and TRBJ1-1; perhaps TRBD1 as D (5 bases). The length of the CDR3 is 16 residues. Between the trimmed V and J ends, which lost 1 base and 0 bases, there was a span of 12 bases. The germline V gene has CDR1 SEHNR and CDR2 FQNEAQ (reference sequence). This CDR3 reads CASSLVGSGVNTEAFF. The CDR3 coding sequence is TGTGCCAGCAGCTTAGTAGGGTCGGGGGTGAACACTGAAGCTTTCTTT.

The chain couples TRBV11-2 to TRBJ2-7, with 7 bases lining up with TRBD2. The trim removed 1 base at V and 0 bases at J, leaving 3 bases unmatched. The CDR3 length is 15 residues. CDR1 SGHAT and CDR2 FQNNGV come from the germline V gene. CDR3 loop: CASSLGLAASYEQYF. CDR3 DNA sequence: TGTGCCAGCAGCTTAGGGCTAGCGGCCTCCTACGAGCAGTACTTC.

The chain combines TRBV2 with TRBJ2-7; 8 positions match TRBD1. Germline values: CDR1 SNHLY, CDR2 FYNNEI. CDR3 length equals 14 residues. V gave up 3 bases and J gave up 7 bases; unmatched junction bases: 8. This chain's CDR3 is CASSDSDRAREQYF. DNA of the CDR3: TGTGCCAGCAGTGACTCGGACAGGGCTAGGGAGCAGTACTTC.

The rearrangement uses TRBV5-1 and TRBJ1-1; the match to TRBD1 covers 10 bases. There are 13 residues in the CDR3. The J segment lost 11 bases and the V segment lost 3 bases, leaving 7 bases of the junction unmatched. CDR1 and CDR2 from the germline V gene are SGHRS and YFSETQ. In DNA, the CDR3 is TGCGCCAGCAGCTACGACAGGGGGCTTGAGGCTTTCTTT. Translation gives CASSYDRGLEAFF.